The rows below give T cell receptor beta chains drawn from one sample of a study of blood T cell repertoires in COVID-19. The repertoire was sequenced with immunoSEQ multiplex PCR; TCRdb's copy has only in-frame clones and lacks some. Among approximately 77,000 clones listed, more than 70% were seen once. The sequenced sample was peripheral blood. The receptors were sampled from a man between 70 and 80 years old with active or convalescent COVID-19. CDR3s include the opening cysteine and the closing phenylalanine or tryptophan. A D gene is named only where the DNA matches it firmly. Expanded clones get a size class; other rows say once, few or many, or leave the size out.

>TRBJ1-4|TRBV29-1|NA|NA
TGCAGCGCCGGACAGATAGGGGAAAAACTGTTTTTT
CSAGQIGEKLFF
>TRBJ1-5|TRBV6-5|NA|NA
TGTGCCAGCAGTTACGCCGCGGGTCAGCCCCAGCATTTT
CASSYAAGQPQHF
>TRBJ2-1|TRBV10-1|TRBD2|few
TGCGCCAGCAGTGAGGGCCGACTAGCGGGGGTTGGGTACAATGAGCAGTTCTTC
CASSEGRLAGVGYNEQFF
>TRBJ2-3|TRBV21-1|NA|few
TGTGCCAGCAGCAAAGGTCCTGGAGCCCCAAGAATCAACACAGATACGCAGTATTTT
CASSKGPGAPRINTDTQYF
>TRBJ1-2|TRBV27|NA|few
TGTGCCAGCAGTTCAGGGGTTAGCGGCTACACCTTC
CASSSGVSGYTF
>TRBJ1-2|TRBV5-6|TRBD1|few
TGTGCCAGCAGGGACAGGGGAAGTGGCTATGGCTACACCTTC
CASRDRGSGYGYTF
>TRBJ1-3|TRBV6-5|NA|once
TGTGCCAGCGGGCGTCCTTACACTGGAAACACCATATATTTT
CASGRPYTGNTIYF
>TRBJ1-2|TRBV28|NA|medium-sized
TGTGCCAGCAGTTCGCCAGGGAGGATTTATGGCTACACCTTC
CASSSPGRIYGYTF
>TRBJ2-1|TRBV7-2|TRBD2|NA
TGTGCCAGCAGCTACCGGACTAGCGGGGGGCTCCACAATGAGCAGTTCTTC
CASSYRTSGGLHNEQFF
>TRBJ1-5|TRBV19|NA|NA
TGTGCCAGTAGTCCTAGGGTCACGGAGGCTTGGGGTCAGCCCCAGCATTTT
CASSPRVTEAWGQPQHF
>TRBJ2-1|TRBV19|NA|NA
TGTGCCAGTAGTAAGGGGGTCGCCTACAATGAGCAGTTCTTC
CASSKGVAYNEQFF
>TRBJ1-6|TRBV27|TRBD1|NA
TGTGCCAGCAAGGGACAGGGTAATTCACCCCTCCACTTT
CASKGQGNSPLHF
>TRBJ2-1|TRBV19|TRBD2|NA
TGTGCCAGTAGCTCTCAAACCGGGACTAGCGGGGGGAGATCGTACAATGAGCAGTTCTTC
CASSSQTGTSGGRSYNEQFF
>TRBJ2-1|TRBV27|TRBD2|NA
TGTGCCAGCAGTTTATCGGGTGCGGGGGTCCCCCTTAGCTCCTACAATGAGCAGTTCTTC
CASSLSGAGVPLSSYNEQFF
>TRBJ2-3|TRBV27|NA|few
TGTGCCAGCAGTTTGGAGGGGTTCGGTGATACGCAGTATTTT
CASSLEGFGDTQYF
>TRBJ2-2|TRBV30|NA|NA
TGTGCCTGGAGTATAAGGACAACCGGGGAGCTGTTTTTT
CAWSIRTTGELFF
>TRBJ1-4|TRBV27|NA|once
TGTGCCAGCACCTCCGACCGGAGAAAGGATGAAAAACTGTTTTTT
CASTSDRRKDEKLFF
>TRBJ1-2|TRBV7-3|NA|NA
TGTGCCAGCAGCTTAACCCCGAGCGGGGGCTATGGCTACACCTTC
CASSLTPSGGYGYTF
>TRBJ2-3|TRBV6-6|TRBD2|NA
TGTGCCAGCAACGACGCTAGCGGGGGCGCAGATACGCAGTATTTT
CASNDASGGADTQYF
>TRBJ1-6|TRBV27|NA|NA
TGTGCCAGCAGTCTACCAAAAAGATCACCCCTCCACTTT
CASSLPKRSPLHF
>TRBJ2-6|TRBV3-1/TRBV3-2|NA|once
TGTGCCAGCAGCCAATTCGTCCTAGCCTCTGGGGCCAACGTCCTGACTTTC
CASSQFVLASGANVLTF
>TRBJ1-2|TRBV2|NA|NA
TGTGCCAGCAGTCCTAGGATGTTTAGCTACACCTTC
CASSPRMFSYTF
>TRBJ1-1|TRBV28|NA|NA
TGTGCCAGCAGACGGGGAGAGCGAGGCCTTGAAGCTTTCTTT
CASRRGERGLEAFF
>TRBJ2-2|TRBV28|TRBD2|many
TGTGCCAGCAGTTTCGGTTGGGGGGGCACCGGGGAGCTGTTTTTT
CASSFGWGGTGELFF